Listed below are T cell receptor beta chains from one sample, sequenced in a study of early T cells in non-severe SARS-CoV-2 infection. From the 5' RACE reads, TCRdb called clonotypes with MiXCR, one entry per CDR3 protein. The sample includes roughly 27,000 distinct CDR3 sequences, roughly 5% of them seen just once. The specimen was whole blood. Receptor source: an adult who was a healthcare worker with PCR-confirmed SARS-CoV-2 infection or an uninfected control (not recorded which). The CDR3 runs from the conserved cysteine through the conserved F or W. The D gene is left open where the match is weak. Rows give clone size only sometimes, using once, few, many, or a class for an expanded clone.

d_call,j_call,v_call,cdr3_length,clone_size,cdr3_nt,cdr3_aa
TRBD1,TRBJ2-1,TRBV11-2,16,many,TGTGCCAGCAGCTCCTTCTGGACAGGGGAGAACAATGAGCAGTTCTTC,CASSSFWTGENNEQFF
TRBD1,TRBJ1-4,TRBV12-3/TRBV12-4,15,-,TGTGCCAGCAGCCATTCCGGACAGGGCCGTGAAAAACTGTTTTTT,CASSHSGQGREKLFF
-,TRBJ1-5,TRBV28,12,many,TGTGCCAGCAGGTCCCAGGGGAGGCCCCAGCATTTT,CASRSQGRPQHF
TRBD2,TRBJ2-2,TRBV7-8,17,many,TGTGCCAGCAGCTTTCTTCGGGGGGAGGCGGACACCGGGGAGCTGTTTTTT,CASSFLRGEADTGELFF
TRBD1,TRBJ1-1,TRBV6-5,13,many,TGTGCCAGCACCCGACAGGGGAGCACTGAAGCTTTCTTT,CASTRQGSTEAFF
-,TRBJ2-4,TRBV10-3,14,-,TGTGCCATCAGTGCTGTAGAAGCCAAAAACATTCAGTACTTC,CAISAVEAKNIQYF
-,TRBJ1-2,TRBV7-2,14,-,TGTGCCAGCAGCGCAGTGGGGGGCGGCTATGGCTACACCTTC,CASSAVGGGYGYTF
-,TRBJ2-2,TRBV6-5,15,-,TGTGCCAGCAGTCCCTTCCGGACGAGCGCCGGGGAGCTGTTTTTT,CASSPFRTSAGELFF
TRBD1,TRBJ1-3,TRBV28,15,medium-sized,TGTGCCAGCAGTTTTGGAACAGGGGTAACTTGGACCATATATTTT,CASSFGTGVTWTIYF
TRBD1,TRBJ1-5,TRBV12-3/TRBV12-4,15,few,TGTGCCAGCAGCACCGGGACAGGGACTATCCAGCCCCAGCATTTT,CASSTGTGTIQPQHF
TRBD1,TRBJ1-1,TRBV6-2/TRBV6-3,14,many,TGTGCCAGCAGGGATACAGGGGGCTGGACTGAAGCTTTCTTT,CASRDTGGWTEAFF
TRBD2,TRBJ2-1,TRBV20-1,15,-,TGCAGTGCTAGAGCCGGGACTAGCGAGTACAATGAGCAGTTCTTC,CSARAGTSEYNEQFF
-,TRBJ1-2,TRBV7-9,13,few,TGTGCCAGCAGCGCCAAGACTAACTATGGCTACACCTTC,CASSAKTNYGYTF
-,TRBJ1-1,TRBV5-1,13,-,TGCGCCACCTCGACCGCGGACCGTACTCGAGCTTTCTTT,CATSTADRTRAFF
-,TRBJ2-1,TRBV11-2,16,few,TGTGCCAGCAGCCGCGCTGGACAGACCTTATTCAATGAGCAGTTCTTC,CASSRAGQTLFNEQFF
-,TRBJ2-3,TRBV5-1,14,many,TGCGCCAGCAGCTTTGGCAGGGGCACAGATACGCAGTATTTT,CASSFGRGTDTQYF
TRBD1,TRBJ2-6,TRBV5-1,17,many,TGCGCCAGCAGCTTGACTACAGGGGTCTCCGGGGCCAACGTCCTGACTTTC,CASSLTTGVSGANVLTF
TRBD1,TRBJ1-2,TRBV6-5,15,many,TGTGCCAGCAGTTATTCCGGGACAGGGGACTATGGCTACACCTTC,CASSYSGTGDYGYTF
-,TRBJ1-1,TRBV4-3,14,few,TGCGCCAGCAGCCAGGGGCGCCTGAACACTGAAGCTTTCTTT,CASSQGRLNTEAFF
TRBD1,TRBJ2-3,TRBV28,15,-,TGTGCCAGCAGTTTCGATGCAGGGGGCCAAGATACGCAGTATTTT,CASSFDAGGQDTQYF
TRBD2,TRBJ2-5,TRBV7-7,19,medium-sized,TGTGCCAGCAGCTCCTCGACTAGCGGGAGGGCCTTAGGAGAAGAGACCCAGTACTTC,CASSSSTSGRALGEETQYF
-,TRBJ1-1,TRBV28,14,few,TGTGCCAGCAGCTACAGGAGGCTGAACACTGAAGCTTTCTTT,CASSYRRLNTEAFF
-,TRBJ2-4,TRBV23-1,16,many,TGCGCCAGCAGTCAATCAGATCTGGCTCCAAAAAACATTCAGTACTTC,CASSQSDLAPKNIQYF
TRBD2,TRBJ2-2,TRBV12-3/TRBV12-4,18,many,TGTGCCAGCAGTTCGACAACCCTGAGACTAGCGGGAACCGGGGAGCTGTTTTTT,CASSSTTLRLAGTGELFF
TRBD1,TRBJ1-6,TRBV29-1,14,-,TGCAGCGTTAAAAGCCGGGACAGTAATTCACCCCTCCACTTT,CSVKSRDSNSPLHF
-,TRBJ2-7,TRBV6-6,12,many,TGTGCCAGCAGCCCAGAAACCTACGAGCAGTACTTC,CASSPETYEQYF
TRBD1,TRBJ1-6,TRBV7-2,14,many,TGTGCCAGCAGCGGACAGGCCTATAATTCACCCCTCCACTTT,CASSGQAYNSPLHF
TRBD1,TRBJ1-2,TRBV5-6,14,many,TGTGCCAGCAGCAAGATTACAGGGGACTATGGCTACACCTTC,CASSKITGDYGYTF
-,TRBJ2-1,TRBV4-1,17,many,TGCGCCAGCAGCCAAGATTCGATACAGGGTCCAAACAATGAGCAGTTCTTC,CASSQDSIQGPNNEQFF
-,TRBJ2-5,TRBV5-6,15,-,TGTGCCAGCAGCACTAGACAGCTACACCAAGAGACCCAGTACTTC,CASSTRQLHQETQYF
-,TRBJ2-6,TRBV29-1,13,few,TGCAGCGTTGACGTCTCTGGGGCCAACGTCCTGACTTTC,CSVDVSGANVLTF
TRBD1,TRBJ2-7,TRBV5-8,15,many,TGTGCCAGCAGCTTTCCCGGGACAGGGGCCTACGAGCAGTACTTC,CASSFPGTGAYEQYF
-,TRBJ1-4,TRBV12-5,13,many,TGTGCTAGTGGTTTGACCGGCCGTGAAAAACTGTTTTTT,CASGLTGREKLFF
TRBD1,TRBJ1-6,TRBV14,14,many,TGTGCCAGCAGCCTGACAGGGGAAAATTCACCCCTCCACTTT,CASSLTGENSPLHF
-,TRBJ1-1,TRBV6-2/TRBV6-3,15,many,TGTGCCAGCAGTTACGAAAATACAGGTGACACTGAAGCTTTCTTT,CASSYENTGDTEAFF
-,TRBJ1-1,TRBV5-1,14,many,TGCGCCAGCAGCCAGTCGGGGTTGAACACTGAAGCTTTCTTT,CASSQSGLNTEAFF
-,TRBJ2-7,TRBV10-1,14,many,TGCGCCAGCAGTGACCATACAGGGCCCTACGAGCAGTACTTC,CASSDHTGPYEQYF
-,TRBJ1-1,TRBV7-9,13,many,TGTGCCAGCAGCTTTCGGGGGGGCACTGAAGCTTTCTTT,CASSFRGGTEAFF
-,TRBJ2-2,TRBV7-9,14,few,TGTGCCAGCAGAACGGGGGCCCTCGGCGGGGAGCTGTTTTTT,CASRTGALGGELFF
-,TRBJ1-5,TRBV6-6,16,many,TGTGCCAGCAGTTACTCGCCGACGGATAGCAATCAGCCCCAGCATTTT,CASSYSPTDSNQPQHF
-,TRBJ1-2,TRBV3-1,14,many,TGTGCCAGCAGCCAAGGGCAGGGAAACTATGGCTACACCTTC,CASSQGQGNYGYTF
-,TRBJ1-1,TRBV29-1,11,medium-sized,TGCAGCGTTGGTGAGGGCACTGAAGCTTTCTTT,CSVGEGTEAFF
-,TRBJ1-1,TRBV4-1,13,many,TGCGCCAGGACGAGGATTATGAACACTGAAGCTTTCTTT,CARTRIMNTEAFF
-,TRBJ1-3,TRBV30,11,many,TGTGCCTGGACGCCTGGAAACACCATATATTTT,CAWTPGNTIYF